The rows below give T cell receptor beta chains drawn from one sample of a study of blood T cell repertoires in COVID-19. The protocol was immunoSEQ multiplex PCR, while the TCRdb copy is restricted to in-frame clones and leaves out a portion. This sample has nearly 35,000 clones; around 87% occur once, and the top ten carry approximately 47%. The sample comprised peripheral blood. The receptors here all came from a human donor in a cohort sampled during active COVID-19. Each CDR3 is given with its conserved first and last residue. The D gene is left open where the match is weak. Clone size is stated in some rows and not others, as once, few, many or a class when expanded.

TRBJ2-7 | TRBD2 | . | TRBV5-5 | TGTGCCAGCAGCTCAATAGCGGGGGGCCCCTACGAGCAGTACTTC | CASSSIAGGPYEQYF
TRBJ2-7 | . | . | TRBV6-1 | TGTGCCAGCAGTGAGGGCAGCTCCTACGAGCAGTACTTC | CASSEGSSYEQYF
TRBJ1-1 | . | . | TRBV6-5 | TGTGCCAGCAGGAAACGGGACTGGAACACTGAAGCTTTCTTT | CASRKRDWNTEAFF
TRBJ2-1 | . | once | TRBV28 | TGTGCCAGCTGCCGCCCACCAGGAAAGCAGTTCTTC | CASCRPPGKQFF
TRBJ2-6 | TRBD1 | . | TRBV7-2 | TGTGCCAGCAGCTTAATCTCGGGGACAGGGGCTGGGGCCAACGTCCTGACTTTC | CASSLISGTGAGANVLTF
TRBJ2-3 | . | . | TRBV4-1 | TGCGCCAGCAGCCAAGAGCGGGCGGAAGGGGGGGCCACAGATACGCAGTATTTT | CASSQERAEGGATDTQYF
TRBJ1-1 | . | once | TRBV28 | TGTGCCAGCTTCGGGACATCAGCTTTCTTT | CASFGTSAFF
TRBJ2-1 | TRBD1 | once | TRBV7-3 | TGTGCCAGCAGCCCCGACAGGGAGTCGGGCGAGCAGTTCTTC | CASSPDRESGEQFF
TRBJ2-1 | TRBD2 | . | TRBV5-1 | TGCGCCAGCGGCGGGAGCGGACGGAGCTCCAATGAGCAGTTCTTC | CASGGSGRSSNEQFF
TRBJ2-1 | . | . | TRBV24-1 | TGTGCCACCAGTGATTTCCCACCTCAGCGCTCCTACAATGAGCAGTTCTTC | CATSDFPPQRSYNEQFF
TRBJ2-1 | TRBD1 | . | TRBV29-1 | TGCAGCGGGGGGGACAGGGGCGCCTACAATGAGCAGTTCTTC | CSGGDRGAYNEQFF
TRBJ2-7 | . | . | TRBV3-1/TRBV3-2 | TGTGCCAGCAGCCAAGCACGAGGGCTCGAGCAGTACTTC | CASSQARGLEQYF
TRBJ1-4 | . | few | TRBV25-1 | TGTGCCAGCAGTGAATCTGACGGCGGTGAAAAACTGTTTTTT | CASSESDGGEKLFF
TRBJ2-1 | TRBD2 | . | TRBV6-2/TRBV6-3 | TGTGCCAGCAGTTACAGGCTAGCGGGGACCACCCTGAGCTCCTACAATGAGCAGTTCTTC | CASSYRLAGTTLSSYNEQFF
TRBJ2-3 | TRBD2 | . | TRBV6-5 | TGTGCCAGCAGTAGCGGGGGGGCCCCGGATACGCAGTATTTT | CASSSGGAPDTQYF
TRBJ1-5 | TRBD1 | . | TRBV4-3 | TGCGCCAGCAGCCCAGGGACAGGGGGCAATCAGCCCCAGCATTTT | CASSPGTGGNQPQHF
TRBJ2-3 | TRBD2 | . | TRBV2 | TGTGCCAGCAGTTGGCGGGGGGGCGGGGCAGATACGCAGTATTTT | CASSWRGGGADTQYF
TRBJ2-7 | . | few | TRBV3-1/TRBV3-2 | TGTGCCAGCAGCCAACGTCCCTCAGGGGAAGGGCAGTACTTC | CASSQRPSGEGQYF
TRBJ2-4 | . | once | TRBV6-2/TRBV6-3 | TGTGCCAGCAGTCGGGTAGATTGGAGAAACATTCAGTACTTC | CASSRVDWRNIQYF
TRBJ1-1 | . | . | TRBV6-6 | TGTGCCAGCAGTTCAACAAGTTACACTGAAGCTTTCTTT | CASSSTSYTEAFF
TRBJ1-3 | . | . | TRBV4-1 | TGCGCCAGCAGCCAAAGCAGGACCAGGGGATTTGGAAACACCATATATTTT | CASSQSRTRGFGNTIYF
TRBJ1-1 | . | . | TRBV6-5 | TGTGCCAGCAGTTACACAGGGAGTATGAACACTGAAGCTTTCTTT | CASSYTGSMNTEAFF
TRBJ1-4 | . | . | TRBV18 | TGTGCCAGCTCACCTTCCAGTCAGAGGGGGTTTCCTGAAAAACTGTTTTTT | CASSPSSQRGFPEKLFF
TRBJ2-4 | . | . | TRBV6-5 | TGTGCCAGCAGTTCAAACAGGGTGGCCAAAAACATTCAGTACTTC | CASSSNRVAKNIQYF
TRBJ2-1 | . | . | TRBV7-8 | TGTGCCAGCAGCTTAGGGCTGACAGATGAGCAGTTCTTC | CASSLGLTDEQFF
TRBJ2-7 | . | once | TRBV7-6 | TGTGCCAGCAGCTTAGGTTCCAGGGGCGACTCCTACGAGCAGTACTTC | CASSLGSRGDSYEQYF
TRBJ2-3 | . | . | TRBV7-3 | TGTGCCAGCAGCTTAAACCGGGGATCAGATACGCAGTATTTT | CASSLNRGSDTQYF
TRBJ1-2 | TRBD1 | . | TRBV19 | TGTGCCAGTAGTATTGCGGGACAGTCGGTCTATGGCTACACCTTC | CASSIAGQSVYGYTF
TRBJ1-3 | TRBD1 | . | TRBV9 | TGTGCCAGCAGCGTAACCCCAACAGGGGGCGTCGGTGGAAACACCATATATTTT | CASSVTPTGGVGGNTIYF
TRBJ1-3 | . | . | TRBV28 | TGTGCCAGCGCGAGCCCTCCCCTCTCTGGAAACACCATATATTTT | CASASPPLSGNTIYF
TRBJ1-3 | TRBD1 | once | TRBV16 | TGTGCCAGCAGCCAATCCGAGGGACAGGGAAACACCATATATTTT | CASSQSEGQGNTIYF
TRBJ2-7 | . | . | TRBV19 | TGTGCCAGTAGTATCGGGACTTTTCTAGACGAGCAGTACTTC | CASSIGTFLDEQYF
TRBJ2-3 | TRBD2 | few | TRBV29-1 | TGCAGCGGGACCCCTGAGCGGGGGTGGGGAGATACGCAGTATTTT | CSGTPERGWGDTQYF
TRBJ2-1 | . | once | TRBV11-2 | TGTGCCAGCAGCTCAGTTCCCGGGACGGCGGAGGAGGGTGAGCAGTTCTTC | CASSSVPGTAEEGEQFF
TRBJ1-1 | TRBD1 | . | TRBV7-9 | TGTGCCAGCAGCTTTGGGGACAGAGACACTGAAGCTTTCTTT | CASSFGDRDTEAFF
TRBJ1-4 | . | . | TRBV5-1 | TGCGCCAGCAGCCTGGGACACCGAGGGGAAAAACTGTTTTTT | CASSLGHRGEKLFF
TRBJ1-2 | . | . | TRBV10-3 | TGTGCCATCGTCCAGTCCTATGGCTACACCTTC | CAIVQSYGYTF
TRBJ2-7 | TRBD1 | once | TRBV18 | TGTGCCAGCTCTGTAGGGACAGGGGAAACCTACGAGCAGTACTTC | CASSVGTGETYEQYF
TRBJ2-7 | TRBD1 | . | TRBV4-3 | TGCGCCAGCAGCTACCGGGACAGGGGGGACTACGAGCAGTACTTC | CASSYRDRGDYEQYF
TRBJ2-1 | . | . | TRBV24-1 | TGTGCCACCAGTAGAGCAGGAGGTTCTTACAATGAGCAGTTCTTC | CATSRAGGSYNEQFF
TRBJ1-2 | . | . | TRBV9 | TGTGCCAGCAGTGACGACAGCCCTCCTAACTATGGCTACACCTTC | CASSDDSPPNYGYTF
TRBJ1-2 | . | . | TRBV29-1 | TGCAGCGTTGGCGGGGGAGCTAACTATGGCTACACCTTC | CSVGGGANYGYTF
TRBJ2-1 | . | . | TRBV5-1 | TGCGCCAGCAGCTTGGCCGAGAGAAACTCCTACAATGAGCAGTTCTTC | CASSLAERNSYNEQFF